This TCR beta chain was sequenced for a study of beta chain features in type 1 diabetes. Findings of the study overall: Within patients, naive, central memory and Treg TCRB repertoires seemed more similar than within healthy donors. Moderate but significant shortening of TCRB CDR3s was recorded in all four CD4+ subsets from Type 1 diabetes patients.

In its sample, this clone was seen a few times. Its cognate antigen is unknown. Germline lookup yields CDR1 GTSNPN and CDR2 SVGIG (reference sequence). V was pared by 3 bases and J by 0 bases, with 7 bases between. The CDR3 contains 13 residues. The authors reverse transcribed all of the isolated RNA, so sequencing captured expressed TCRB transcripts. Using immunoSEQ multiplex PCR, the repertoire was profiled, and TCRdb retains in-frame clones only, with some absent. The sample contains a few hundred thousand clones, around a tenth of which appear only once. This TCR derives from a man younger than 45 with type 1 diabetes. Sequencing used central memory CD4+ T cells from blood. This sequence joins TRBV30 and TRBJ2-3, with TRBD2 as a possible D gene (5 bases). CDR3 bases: TGTGCCTGGAGGGAGCGGAGCACAGATACGCAGTATTTT. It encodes CAWRERSTDTQYF.